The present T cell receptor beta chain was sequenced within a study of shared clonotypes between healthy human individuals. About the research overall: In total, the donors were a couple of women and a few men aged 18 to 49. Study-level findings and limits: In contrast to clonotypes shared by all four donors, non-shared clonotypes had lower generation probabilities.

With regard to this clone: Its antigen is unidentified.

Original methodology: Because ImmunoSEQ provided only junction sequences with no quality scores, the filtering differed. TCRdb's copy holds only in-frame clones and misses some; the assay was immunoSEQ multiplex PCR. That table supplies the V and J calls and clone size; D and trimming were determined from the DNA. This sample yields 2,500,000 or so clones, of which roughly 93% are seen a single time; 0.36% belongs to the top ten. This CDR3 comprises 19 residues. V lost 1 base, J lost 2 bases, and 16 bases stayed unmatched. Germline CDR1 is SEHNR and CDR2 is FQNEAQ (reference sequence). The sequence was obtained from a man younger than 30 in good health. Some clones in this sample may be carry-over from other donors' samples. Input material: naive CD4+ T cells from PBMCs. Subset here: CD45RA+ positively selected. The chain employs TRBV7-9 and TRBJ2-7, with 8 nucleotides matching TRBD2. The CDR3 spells CASSLGLLAGETKTYEQYF. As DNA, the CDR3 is TGTGCCAGCAGCTTAGGGTTGCTAGCGGGCGAGACGAAAACCTACGAGCAGTACTTC. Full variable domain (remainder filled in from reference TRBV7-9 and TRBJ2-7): DTGVSQNPRHKITKRGQNVTFRCDPISEHNRLYWYRQTLGQGPEFLTYFQNEAQLEKSRLLSDRFSAERPKGSFSTLEIQRTEQGDSAMYLCASSLGLLAGETKTYEQYFGPGTRLTVT.